Shown below are 24 T cell receptor beta chains from a single sample sequenced in a study of blood T cell repertoires in COVID-19 (dated by TCRdb to 2018 to 2020). The library was generated by the immunoSEQ multiplex PCR assay. TCRdb limited this immuneACCESS table to in-frame rearrangements with V and J called. A share of clones is missing; checked studies link under half to unresolved V genes, and the rest is unexplained. A total of approximately 100,000 clones appear in this sample, more than 80% of them only once. About 10% of the sample rests with the top ten. Sequencing input: peripheral blood. The source of these receptors is a human donor in a cohort sampled during active COVID-19.

This chain links TRBV14 with TRBJ1-6, with TRBD1 matching 11 bases. This CDR3 has 16 amino acids. V dropped 1 base and J dropped 8; count of bases not matched to a gene: 4. Per the germline V gene, CDR1 is SGHDN and CDR2 is FVKESK. CDR3 in amino acids: CASSQAGTGGYSPLHF. As DNA, the CDR3 is TGTGCCAGCAGCCAAGCGGGGACAGGGGGTTATTCACCCCTCCACTTT. The variable domain in full, completed from reference TRBV14 and TRBJ1-6, reads EAGVTQFPSHSVIEKGQTVTLRCDPISGHDNLYWYRRVMGKEIKFLLHFVKESKQDESGMPNNRFLAERTGGTYSTLKVQPAELEDSGVYFCASSQAGTGGYSPLHFGNGTRLTVT.

The chain is built from TRBV5-4 and TRBJ2-7, with D perhaps matching TRBD1 (5 bases). Germline-derived CDR1 and CDR2 are SGHNT and YYREEE (reference sequence). The CDR3 covers 13 residues. V lost 0 bases and J lost 7, with 11 bases in between. The DNA of the CDR3 is TGTGCCAGCAGCTTGGGTCAGGGCTGGGAGCAGTACTTC. Translation: CASSLGQGWEQYF.

This clone appeared a few times. The V gene is TRBV6-1, the J gene TRBJ2-7, with 7 bases identical to TRBD1. Germline-derived CDR1 and CDR2 are MNHNS and SASEGT. Trimming removed 1 base from V and 3 bases from J; junction bases left unmatched: 6. CDR3 length equals 15 residues. The CDR3 DNA is TGTGCCAGCAGTGAAGGGGGGACAGTTGTCTACGAGCAGTACTTC. This codes for CASSEGGTVVYEQYF.

This sequence joins TRBV5-1 and TRBJ1-5, with 7 bases that match TRBD1. The CDR3 spans 13 residues. The V gene end was trimmed by 4 bases and the J gene end by 8 bases; junction bases not matched to a gene: 6. From germline, CDR1 is SGHRS and CDR2 YFSETQ. The CDR3 loop is CASSLQGMEPQHF. Written as DNA, the CDR3 is TGCGCCAGCAGCCTACAGGGGATGGAGCCCCAGCATTTT. Filled out from reference TRBV5-1 and TRBJ1-5, the complete variable domain reads KAGVTQTPRYLIKTRGQQVTLSCSPISGHRSVSWYQQTPGQGLQFLFEYFSETQRNKGNFPGRFSGRQFSNSRSEMNVSTLELGDSALYLCASSLQGMEPQHFGDGTRLSIL.

The V call is TRBV4-2, the J call TRBJ2-1, with 7 bases fitting TRBD2. V trimming: 0 bases; J trimming: 6 bases; junction bases outside the gene matches: 8. The CDR3 loop spans 16 amino acids. CDR1 is LGHNA, CDR2 YNFKEQ, per germline. CDR3 sequence (DNA): TGTGCCAGCAGCCAAGATTCGGGAGGTGGCCTCAATGAGCAGTTCTTC. Translated: CASSQDSGGGLNEQFF.

The rearrangement joins TRBV4-2 to TRBJ1-2; D not certain. The CDR3 sequence is 14 residues long. V gave up 4 bases and J gave up 8 bases, with 17 bases separating them. In germline, CDR1 is LGHNA, CDR2 YNFKEQ. The CDR3 DNA reads as TGTGCCAGCAGCCGAACAGAGCCCTCGAGCGGCTACACCTTC. Residues: CASSRTEPSSGYTF.

The chain uses TRBV9 and TRBJ2-3; 14 bases map to TRBD2. Germline V gene data show CDR1 as SGDLS and CDR2 as YYNGEE. J was trimmed by 3 bases and V by 4 bases; bases with no gene match: 16. The CDR3 consists of 20 residues. For the CDR3, the DNA is TGTGCCAGCAGCCCCCGCCCAGGGCGCTGGACTAGCGGGAGGACAGATACGCAGTATTTT. It specifies CASSPRPGRWTSGRTDTQYF. The complete variable domain, with remaining parts taken from reference TRBV9 and TRBJ2-3, reads DSGVTQTPKHLITATGQRVTLRCSPRSGDLSVYWYQQSLDQGLQFLIQYYNGEERAKGNILERFSAQQFPDLHSELNLSSLELGDSALYFCASSPRPGRWTSGRTDTQYFGPGTRLTVL.

The rearrangement links TRBV7-3 to TRBJ2-3, with TRBD2 matching 10 bases. The germline V gene has CDR1 SGHTA and CDR2 FQGTGA. The CDR3 is 15 residues long. Unmatched junction bases numbered 7, after V lost 5 bases and J lost 5 bases. CDR3 amino acids: CASSLSGGVEDTQYF. CDR3 nucleotide sequence: TGTGCCAGCAGCCTCAGCGGGGGGGTCGAAGATACGCAGTATTTT. Based on the CDR3 plus reference TRBV7-3 and TRBJ2-3, the full variable domain is GAGVSQTPSNKVTEKGKYVELRCDPISGHTALYWYRQSLGQGPEFLIYFQGTGAADDSGLPNDRFFAVRPEGSVSTLKIQRTERGDSAVYLCASSLSGGVEDTQYFGPGTRLTVL.

This rearrangement joins TRBV9 to TRBJ2-1; D perhaps matches TRBD2 (5 bases). CDR3 size: 12 residues. CDR1 and CDR2 from the germline V gene are SGDLS and YYNGEE. CDR3 in amino acids: CAYLWSGNEQFF. CDR3 DNA: TGTGCGTACCTCTGGTCGGGAAATGAGCAGTTCTTC.

The chain employs TRBV20-1 and TRBJ1-2; no firm D call. The CDR3 loop spans 10 amino acids. The germline V gene encodes CDR1 DFQATT and CDR2 SNEGSKA (reference sequence). The V end was cut by 5 bases, the J end by 8 bases, with 9 bases between. The CDR3, as DNA: TGCAGTGCTTTTACTGAGGGCTACACCTTC. This codes for CSAFTEGYTF.

This chain joins TRBV7-6 and TRBJ2-1; no definite D call. Between the trimmed V and J ends, which lost 1 base and 0 bases, there was a span of 16 bases. Germline lookup yields CDR1 SGHVS and CDR2 FNYEAQ. CDR3 length: 18 amino acids. The CDR3, as DNA: TGTGCCAGCAGCTTAGGAACCCACTTGGGCCGCTCCTACAATGAGCAGTTCTTC. Protein sequence: CASSLGTHLGRSYNEQFF. The entire variable domain, with the rest obtained from reference TRBV7-6 and TRBJ2-1, is as follows: GAGVSQSPRYKVTKRGQDVALRCDPISGHVSLYWYRQALGQGPEFLTYFNYEAQQDKSGLPNDRFSAERPEGSISTLTIQRTEQRDSAMYRCASSLGTHLGRSYNEQFFGPGTRLTVL.

The chain joins TRBV19 to TRBJ2-1; 11 bases align to TRBD2. Germline trimming cut 6 bases from V and 9 bases from J; bases unmatched to any gene: 10. The CDR3 sequence is 15 residues long. The germline CDR1 and CDR2 sequences are LNHDA and SQIVND (reference sequence). The CDR3 loop reads CASRLTSGSSGEQFF. The DNA for the CDR3 is TGTGCCAGTAGACTCACTAGCGGGAGTAGCGGTGAGCAGTTCTTC.

The gene calls are TRBV7-7 and TRBJ2-1, with D possibly matching TRBD1 (5 bases). The CDR3 contains 13 residues. V was pared by 6 bases and J by 8 bases, with 14 bases between. Germline CDR1 and CDR2: SSHAT and FNYEAQ (reference sequence). CDR3 sequence: CASSFTQADEQFF. The CDR3 DNA reads TGTGCCAGCAGTTTCACACAGGCAGATGAGCAGTTCTTC.

V gene TRBV12-3 or TRBV12-4 combines with J gene TRBJ1-1, with D unclear. V was pared by 3 bases and J by 4 bases, with 9 bases between. This CDR3 spans 13 amino acids. CDR3 amino acids: CASSFSWATEAFF. The CDR3 nucleotides read TGTGCCAGCAGTTTTAGTTGGGCCACTGAAGCTTTCTTT.

In its sample, this clone was seen a few times. A read error may produce the germline difference seen at one junction end. The chain uses TRBV30 and TRBJ2-7; weak D call: TRBD1 (6 bases). Germline CDR1 GTSNPN, CDR2 SVGIG (reference sequence). CDR3 length equals 11 residues. CDR3 in DNA: TGTGCCTGTGGATCGACAGGCCGCGCGTCCTTC. Protein sequence: CACGSTGRASF.

This clone was found once. The V and J genes are TRBV18 and TRBJ2-1; D might be TRBD1 (5 bases). The V end lost 1 base, the J end lost 7 bases, and 17 bases lay between the germline ends. The germline gives CDR1 KGHSH, CDR2 LQKENI. This CDR3 is built from 16 residues. The CDR3 reads CASSPQSRTQKNEQFF. The DNA of the CDR3 is TGTGCCAGCTCACCACAGTCCCGGACACAGAAGAATGAGCAGTTCTTC. The complete variable domain, with remaining parts taken from reference TRBV18 and TRBJ2-1, reads NAGVMQNPRHLVRRRGQEARLRCSPMKGHSHVYWYRQLPEEGLKFMVYLQKENIIDESGMPKERFSAEFPKEGPSILRIQQVVRGDSAAYFCASSPQSRTQKNEQFFGPGTRLTVL.

This sequence joins TRBV29-1 and TRBJ2-3; D not resolved. Germline V CDR1 and CDR2: SQVTM, ANQGSEA. The CDR3 covers 14 residues. The V end was cut by 2 bases, the J end by 2 bases, with 11 bases between. The CDR3 bases are TGCAGCGTTGAATCCCGACAACTCACAGATACGCAGTATTTT. Protein product: CSVESRQLTDTQYF.

The chain combines TRBV12-3 or TRBV12-4 with TRBJ1-1; D is ambiguous. Trimming pared 6 bases from V and 5 bases from J, leaving 10 bases between. There are 12 residues in the CDR3. The CDR3 is CASSRPRTEAFF. In DNA, the CDR3 is TGTGCCAGCAGCCGCCCGCGAACTGAAGCTTTCTTT.

This clone was seen only once. The chain recombines TRBV6-5 with TRBJ1-1; TRBD1 aligns across 8 bases. This CDR3 spans 16 amino acids. J was trimmed by 4 bases and V by 0 bases; bases with no gene match: 7. CDR1 is MNHEY, CDR2 SVGAGI, per germline. Here the CDR3 reads CASSYSRTGKSTEAFF. The CDR3 region has the DNA TGTGCCAGCAGTTACTCCCGGACAGGGAAGAGCACTGAAGCTTTCTTT.

A few counts support this clone. The chain recombines TRBV6-2 or TRBV6-3 with TRBJ2-6, with a tentative D call TRBD1 (6 bases). The CDR3 covers 16 residues. Looked up from germline, CDR1 is MNHEY and CDR2 is SVGEGT. With 0 bases removed from V and 3 bases from J, the gap between germline ends came to 9 bases. The chain's CDR3 is CASSYSIQGGANVLTF. The CDR3 nucleotides read TGTGCCAGCAGTTACTCAATACAGGGTGGGGCCAACGTCCTGACTTTC.

The sample holds a few counts of this clone. The V gene is TRBV11-3, the J gene TRBJ2-6; possible D gene TRBD1, 5 bases. This CDR3 has 18 amino acids. The germline V gene encodes CDR1 SGHNT and CDR2 YENEEA. Trimming stripped 1 base from V and 0 bases from J, with 13 bases between. CDR3 in amino acids: CASSLGTLRNSGANVLTF. For the CDR3, the DNA is TGTGCCAGCAGCTTAGGGACACTCCGTAACTCTGGGGCCAACGTCCTGACTTTC.

The CDR3 DNA is TGTGCCAGCAGCTTAGAGCCCAGGGTTAACTATGGCTACACCTTC. Protein: CASSLEPRVNYGYTF. The chain has TRBV7-8 and TRBJ1-2; tentative D call: TRBD1 (5 bases). This CDR3 comprises 15 residues. V shed 1 base and J shed 1 base, with 10 bases lying between them. The V gene's germline CDR1 is SGHVS and CDR2 FQNEAQ.

The gene calls are TRBV28 and TRBJ2-7; 11 nucleotides agree with TRBD2. After removal of 6 bases from V and 2 bases from J, the junction contained 15 bases not matched to a gene. The V gene's germline CDR1 is MDHEN and CDR2 SYDVKM. The CDR3 has 18 amino acids. The CDR3 spells CASRFRTSGPRLPYEQYF. The CDR3 DNA reads as TGTGCCAGCAGGTTTCGGACTAGCGGGCCACGACTACCCTACGAGCAGTACTTC.

V gene TRBV6-2 or TRBV6-3 combines with J gene TRBJ2-7, with D tentatively TRBD2 (6 bases). Germline V gives CDR1 MNHEY, CDR2 SVGEGT. V was clipped by 5 bases and J by 0 bases, with 14 bases between them. CDR3 length: 15 amino acids. This chain's CDR3 is CASSEEGRSSYEQYF. The CDR3, as DNA: TGTGCCAGCAGTGAGGAGGGCCGGAGCTCCTACGAGCAGTACTTC.